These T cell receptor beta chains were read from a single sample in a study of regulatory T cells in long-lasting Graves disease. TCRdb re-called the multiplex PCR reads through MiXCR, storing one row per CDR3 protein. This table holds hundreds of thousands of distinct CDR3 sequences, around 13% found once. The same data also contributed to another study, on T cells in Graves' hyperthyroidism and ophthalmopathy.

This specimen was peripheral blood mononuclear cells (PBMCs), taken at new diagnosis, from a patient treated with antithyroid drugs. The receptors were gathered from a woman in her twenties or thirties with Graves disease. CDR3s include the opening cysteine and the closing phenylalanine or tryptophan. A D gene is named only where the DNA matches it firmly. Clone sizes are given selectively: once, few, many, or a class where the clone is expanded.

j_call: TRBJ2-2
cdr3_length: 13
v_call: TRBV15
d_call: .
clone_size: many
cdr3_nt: TGTGCCACCACCGAACGTCGCACCGGGGAGCTGTTTTTT
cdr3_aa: CATTERRTGELFF

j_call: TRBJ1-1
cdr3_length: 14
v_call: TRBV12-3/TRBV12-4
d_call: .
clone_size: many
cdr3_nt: TGTGCCAGCAGTTTGGAGGCAGGAGACCCCGAAGCTTTCTTT
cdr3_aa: CASSLEAGDPEAFF

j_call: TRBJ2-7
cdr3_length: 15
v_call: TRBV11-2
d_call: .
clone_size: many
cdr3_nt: TGTGCCAGCAGCCCGTTGCCGGGACTGATCTACGAGCAGTACTTC
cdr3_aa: CASSPLPGLIYEQYF

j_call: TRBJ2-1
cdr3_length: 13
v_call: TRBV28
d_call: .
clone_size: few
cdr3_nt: TGTGCCAGCACCGGTATAGAGGGGGGACTAAAAATCTTC
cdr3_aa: CASTGIEGGLKIF

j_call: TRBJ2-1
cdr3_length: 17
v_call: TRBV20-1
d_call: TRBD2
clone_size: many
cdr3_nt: TGCAGTGCAGCTCCGGGACTAGCGGGTGGTTGGGACAATGAGCAGTTCTTC
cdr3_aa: CSAAPGLAGGWDNEQFF

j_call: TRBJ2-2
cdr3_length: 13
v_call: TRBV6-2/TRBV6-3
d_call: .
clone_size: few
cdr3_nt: TGTGCCAGCAGTCCCGGGCACACCGGGGAGCTGTTTTTT
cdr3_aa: CASSPGHTGELFF

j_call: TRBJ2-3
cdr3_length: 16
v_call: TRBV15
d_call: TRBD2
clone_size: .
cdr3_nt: TGTGCCACCAACAGACTAGCGGGAGGGAGCACAGATACGCAGTATTTT
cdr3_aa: CATNRLAGGSTDTQYF

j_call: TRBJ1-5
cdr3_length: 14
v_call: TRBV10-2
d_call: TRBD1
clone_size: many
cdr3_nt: TGCGCCAGCAGCAGCGGACAGGGAGATCAGCCCCAGCATTTT
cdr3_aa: CASSSGQGDQPQHF

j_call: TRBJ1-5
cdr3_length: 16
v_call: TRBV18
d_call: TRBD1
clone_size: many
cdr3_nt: TGTGCCAGCTCACCGACCGGACAGGTTCGCTCATCTCCCCAGCATTTT
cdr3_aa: CASSPTGQVRSSPQHF

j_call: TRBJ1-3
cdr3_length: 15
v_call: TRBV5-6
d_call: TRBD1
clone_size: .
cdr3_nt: TGTGCCAGCAGCTCGACAGGGCACTTTGGAAACACCATATATTTT
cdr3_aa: CASSSTGHFGNTIYF

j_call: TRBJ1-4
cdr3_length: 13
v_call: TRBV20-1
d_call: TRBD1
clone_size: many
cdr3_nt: TGCAGTGCTATGGGACAGTCGGATGAAAAACTGTTTTTT
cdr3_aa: CSAMGQSDEKLFF

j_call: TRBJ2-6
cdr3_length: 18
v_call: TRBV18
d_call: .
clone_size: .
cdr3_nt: TGTGCCAGCTCACCGCCGGGCCTTGGGGTCTCTGGGGCCAACGTCCTGACTTTC
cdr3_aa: CASSPPGLGVSGANVLTF

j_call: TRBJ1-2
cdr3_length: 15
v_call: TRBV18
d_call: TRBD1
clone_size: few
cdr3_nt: TGTGCCAGCTCAACGACAGGGGATATTAACTATGGCTACACCTTC
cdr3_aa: CASSTTGDINYGYTF

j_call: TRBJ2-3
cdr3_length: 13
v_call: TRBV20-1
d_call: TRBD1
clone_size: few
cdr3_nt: TGCAGTGCTGGTGACAGGGTCGGAGATACGCAGTATTTT
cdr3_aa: CSAGDRVGDTQYF

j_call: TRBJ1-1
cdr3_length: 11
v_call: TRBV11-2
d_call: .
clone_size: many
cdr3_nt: TGTGCCAGCAGACCCAACACTGAAGCTTTCTTT
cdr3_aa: CASRPNTEAFF

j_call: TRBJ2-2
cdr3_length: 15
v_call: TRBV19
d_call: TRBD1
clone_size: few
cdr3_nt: TGTGCCAGTAGTATCGGACAGGGGGACACCGGGGAGCTGTTTTTT
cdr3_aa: CASSIGQGDTGELFF

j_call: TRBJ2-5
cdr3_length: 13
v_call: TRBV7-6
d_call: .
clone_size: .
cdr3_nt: TGTGCCAGCAGCACGATCCCCCAAGAGACCCAGTACTTC
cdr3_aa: CASSTIPQETQYF

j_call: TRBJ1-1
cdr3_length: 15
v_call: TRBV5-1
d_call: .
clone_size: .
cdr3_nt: TGCGCCAGCAGCTTAGACGGGGGTGGGGAGGCTGAAGCTTTCTTT
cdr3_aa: CASSLDGGGEAEAFF

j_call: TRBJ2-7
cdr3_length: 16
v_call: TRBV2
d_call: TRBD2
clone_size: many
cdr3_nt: TGTGCCAGCAGTGAAGACCCGGGACTAGTTGTTTACGAGCAGTACTTC
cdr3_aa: CASSEDPGLVVYEQYF

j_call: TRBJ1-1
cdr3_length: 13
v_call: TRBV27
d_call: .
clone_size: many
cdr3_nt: TGTGCCAGCAGTTGGCGGGGCTACACTGAAGCTTTCTTT
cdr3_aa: CASSWRGYTEAFF

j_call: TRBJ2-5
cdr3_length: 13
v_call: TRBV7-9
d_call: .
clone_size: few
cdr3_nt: TGTGCCAGCAGCTTAGTAGTAGCGGAGCCCCCGTACTTC
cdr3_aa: CASSLVVAEPPYF

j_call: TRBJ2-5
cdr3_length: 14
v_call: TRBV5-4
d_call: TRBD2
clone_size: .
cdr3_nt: TGTGCCAGCAGCTACGCGGGAGCGCGGGAGACCCAGTACTTC
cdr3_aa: CASSYAGARETQYF

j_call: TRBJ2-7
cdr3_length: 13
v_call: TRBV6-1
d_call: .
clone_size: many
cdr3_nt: TGTGCCAGCAGCCTCGGATGGGGCTACGAGCAGTACTTC
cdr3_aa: CASSLGWGYEQYF

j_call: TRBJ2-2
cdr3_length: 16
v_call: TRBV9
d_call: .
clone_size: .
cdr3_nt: TGTGCCAGCAGCGTATCGGGGCTCGGGAGAACCGGGGAGCTGTTTTTT
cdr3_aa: CASSVSGLGRTGELFF

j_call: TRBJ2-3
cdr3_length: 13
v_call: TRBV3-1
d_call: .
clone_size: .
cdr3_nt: TGTGCCGGCAGCCAAGATACGGCGAATACGCAGTATTTT
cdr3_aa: CAGSQDTANTQYF

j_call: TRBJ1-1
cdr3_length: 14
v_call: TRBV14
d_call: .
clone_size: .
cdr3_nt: TGTGCCAGCAGCCCCTCGGGGGGGGACACTGAAGCTTTCTTT
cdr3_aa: CASSPSGGDTEAFF

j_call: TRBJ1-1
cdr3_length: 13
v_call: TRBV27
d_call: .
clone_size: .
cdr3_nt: TGTGCCAGCAGTTTATTCGCCTACACTGAAGCTTTCTTT
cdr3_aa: CASSLFAYTEAFF

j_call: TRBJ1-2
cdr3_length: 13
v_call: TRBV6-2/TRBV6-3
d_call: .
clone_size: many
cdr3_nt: TGTGCCAGCGTGAGCCCCTTAGGGACCGGCTACACCTTC
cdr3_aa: CASVSPLGTGYTF

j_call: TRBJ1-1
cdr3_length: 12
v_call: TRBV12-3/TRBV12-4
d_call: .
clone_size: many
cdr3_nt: TGTGCCAGCAGTTCAGGGGTCACTGAAGCTTTCTTT
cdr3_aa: CASSSGVTEAFF

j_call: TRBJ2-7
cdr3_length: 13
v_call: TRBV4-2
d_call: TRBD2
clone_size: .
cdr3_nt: TGTGCCAGCAGCGCCACTAGCGGATACGAGCAGTACTTC
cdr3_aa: CASSATSGYEQYF

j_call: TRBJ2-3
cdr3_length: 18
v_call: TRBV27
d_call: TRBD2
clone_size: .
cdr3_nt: TGTGCCAGCAGTTCATACGGAAGAATAGCGGGAGGGCCTCTTACGCAGTATTTT
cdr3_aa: CASSSYGRIAGGPLTQYF

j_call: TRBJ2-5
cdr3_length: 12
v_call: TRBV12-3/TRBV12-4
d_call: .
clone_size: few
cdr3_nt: TGTGCCAGCAGGGGGTACACGGAGACCCAGTACTTC
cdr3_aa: CASRGYTETQYF

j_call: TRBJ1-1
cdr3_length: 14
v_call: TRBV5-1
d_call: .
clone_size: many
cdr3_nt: TGCGCCAGCAGCTTGGTCCACAATCCCGCTCGGGCTTTCTTT
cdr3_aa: CASSLVHNPARAFF

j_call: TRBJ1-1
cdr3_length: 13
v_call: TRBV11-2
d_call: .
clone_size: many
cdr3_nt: TGTGCCAGCAGCACAGGGACGAACACTGAAGCTTTCTTT
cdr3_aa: CASSTGTNTEAFF

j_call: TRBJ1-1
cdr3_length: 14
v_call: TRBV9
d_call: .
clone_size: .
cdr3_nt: TGTGCCAGCAGCGTAGGGCCGCAGAACACTGAAGCTTTCTTT
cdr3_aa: CASSVGPQNTEAFF

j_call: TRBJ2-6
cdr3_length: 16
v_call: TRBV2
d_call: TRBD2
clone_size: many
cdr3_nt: TGTGCCAGCATCGGGGCTAGCGGCTCTGGGGCCAACGTCCTGACTTTC
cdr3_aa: CASIGASGSGANVLTF

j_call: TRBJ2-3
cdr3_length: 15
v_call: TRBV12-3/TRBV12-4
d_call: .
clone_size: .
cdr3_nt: TGCGCCAGCAGCCCGATTGGGACTAGCACAGATACGCAGTATTTT
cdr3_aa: CASSPIGTSTDTQYF

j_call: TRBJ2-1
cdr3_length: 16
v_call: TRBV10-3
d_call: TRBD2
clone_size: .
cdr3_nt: TGTGCCATCAGTGCCCCCGGGACTAGCGGTCGAGAAGAGCAGTTCTTC
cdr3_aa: CAISAPGTSGREEQFF

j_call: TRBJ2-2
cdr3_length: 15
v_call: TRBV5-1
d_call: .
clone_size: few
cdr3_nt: TGCGCCAGCAGCTTGACTAGCCTGGACACCGGGGAGCTGTTTTTT
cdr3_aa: CASSLTSLDTGELFF

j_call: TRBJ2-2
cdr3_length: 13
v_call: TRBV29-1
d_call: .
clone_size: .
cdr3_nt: TGCAGCGTTGAGGCCTATATCACCGGGGAGCTGTTTTTT
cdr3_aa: CSVEAYITGELFF

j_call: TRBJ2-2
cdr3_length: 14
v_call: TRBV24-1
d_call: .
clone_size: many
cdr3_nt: TGTGCCACCAGTTCCCCGTGGGCCACCGGGGAGCTGTTTTTT
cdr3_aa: CATSSPWATGELFF

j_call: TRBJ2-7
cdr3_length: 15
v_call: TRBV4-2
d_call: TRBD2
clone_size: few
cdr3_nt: TGTGCCAGCAGCCAAGGTCGCGCGGGAGTTGGCGAGCAGTACTTC
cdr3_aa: CASSQGRAGVGEQYF

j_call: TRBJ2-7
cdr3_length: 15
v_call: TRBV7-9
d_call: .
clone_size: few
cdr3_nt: TGTGCCAGCAGCTCGCAAAAATTAACGACGTCCGGGCAGTACTTC
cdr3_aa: CASSSQKLTTSGQYF

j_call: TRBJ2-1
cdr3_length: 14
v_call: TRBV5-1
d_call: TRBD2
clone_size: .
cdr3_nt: TGCGCCAGCAGCTTGGGAGCGGGACTATGGGAGCAGTTCTTC
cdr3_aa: CASSLGAGLWEQFF

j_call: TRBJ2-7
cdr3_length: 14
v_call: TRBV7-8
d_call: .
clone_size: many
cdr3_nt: TGTGCCAGCAGCTCAATAACAGGATCTCACGAGCAGTACTTC
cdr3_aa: CASSSITGSHEQYF

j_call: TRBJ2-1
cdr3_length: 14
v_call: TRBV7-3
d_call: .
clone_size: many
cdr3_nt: TGTGCCAGCAGCCCGGGGCCCACAATCAATGAGCAGTTCTTC
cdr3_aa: CASSPGPTINEQFF

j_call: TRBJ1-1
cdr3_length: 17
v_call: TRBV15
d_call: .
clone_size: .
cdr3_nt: TGTGCCACCAGCAGACCCTGGGAACTAGGGGTGAACACTGAAGCTTTCTTT
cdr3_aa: CATSRPWELGVNTEAFF

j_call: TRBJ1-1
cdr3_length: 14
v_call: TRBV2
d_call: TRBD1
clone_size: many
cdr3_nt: TGTGCCAGCGGGACAGGGGCGAGAAACACTGAAGCTTTCTTT
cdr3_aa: CASGTGARNTEAFF

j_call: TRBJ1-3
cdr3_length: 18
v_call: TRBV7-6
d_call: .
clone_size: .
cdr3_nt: TGTGCCAGCAGCTTAGAACAGGTCAGCGCCAACTCTGGAAACACCATATATTTT
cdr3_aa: CASSLEQVSANSGNTIYF

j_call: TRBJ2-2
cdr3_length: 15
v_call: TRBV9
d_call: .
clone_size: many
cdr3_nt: TGTGCCAGCAGCGCAACTACCGGGCGGACCGGGGAGCTGTTTTTT
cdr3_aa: CASSATTGRTGELFF

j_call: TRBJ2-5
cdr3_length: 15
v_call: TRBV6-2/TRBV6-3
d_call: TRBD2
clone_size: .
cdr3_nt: TGTGCCAGCAGTGACCCAAGCGGGAGGTCTGAGACCCAGTACTTC
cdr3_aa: CASSDPSGRSETQYF